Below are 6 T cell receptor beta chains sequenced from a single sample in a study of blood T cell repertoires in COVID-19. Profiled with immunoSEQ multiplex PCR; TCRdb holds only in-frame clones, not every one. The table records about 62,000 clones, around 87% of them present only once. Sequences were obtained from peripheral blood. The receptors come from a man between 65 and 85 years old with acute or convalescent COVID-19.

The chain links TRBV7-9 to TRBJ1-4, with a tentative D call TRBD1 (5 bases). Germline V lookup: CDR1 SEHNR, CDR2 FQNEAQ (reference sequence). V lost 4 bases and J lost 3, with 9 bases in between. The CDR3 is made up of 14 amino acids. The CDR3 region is CASSSRGANEKLFF. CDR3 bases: TGTGCCAGCAGCTCCCGGGGGGCTAATGAAAAACTGTTTTTT.

CDR3 sequence reads: CAWRETGVPYGYTF. CDR3 coding DNA: TGTGCCTGGAGGGAGACAGGGGTCCCTTATGGCTACACCTTC. The chain has TRBV30 and TRBJ1-2; 8 nucleotides align to TRBD1. The CDR3 spans 14 residues. Germline trimming cut 3 bases from V and 5 bases from J; bases unmatched to any gene: 8. Germline V lookup: CDR1 GTSNPN, CDR2 SVGIG (reference sequence).

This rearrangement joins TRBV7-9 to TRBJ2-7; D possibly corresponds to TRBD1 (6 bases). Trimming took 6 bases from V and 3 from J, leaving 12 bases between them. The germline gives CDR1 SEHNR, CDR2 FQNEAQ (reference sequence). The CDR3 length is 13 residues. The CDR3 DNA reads TGTGCCAGCAGACTCGGACAGAACTACGAGCAGTACTTC. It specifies CASRLGQNYEQYF.

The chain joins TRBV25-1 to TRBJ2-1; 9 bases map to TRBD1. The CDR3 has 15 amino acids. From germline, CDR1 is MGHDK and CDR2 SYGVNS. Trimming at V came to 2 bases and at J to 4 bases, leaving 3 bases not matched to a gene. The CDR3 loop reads CASSEGTGPYNEQFF. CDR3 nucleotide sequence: TGTGCCAGCAGTGAAGGGACAGGGCCTTACAATGAGCAGTTCTTC.

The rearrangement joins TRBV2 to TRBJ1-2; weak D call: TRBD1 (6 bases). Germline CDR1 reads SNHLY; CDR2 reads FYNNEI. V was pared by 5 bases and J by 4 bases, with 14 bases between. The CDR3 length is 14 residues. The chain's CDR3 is CASSSGGAGYGYTF. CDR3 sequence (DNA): TGTGCCAGCAGTTCGGGGGGCGCCGGCTATGGCTACACCTTC. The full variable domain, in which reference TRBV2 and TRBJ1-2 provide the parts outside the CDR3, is EPEVTQTPSHQVTQMGQEVILRCVPISNHLYFYWYRQILGQKVEFLVSFYNNEISEKSEIFDDQFSVERPDGSNFTLKIRSTKLEDSAMYFCASSSGGAGYGYTFGSGTRLTVV.

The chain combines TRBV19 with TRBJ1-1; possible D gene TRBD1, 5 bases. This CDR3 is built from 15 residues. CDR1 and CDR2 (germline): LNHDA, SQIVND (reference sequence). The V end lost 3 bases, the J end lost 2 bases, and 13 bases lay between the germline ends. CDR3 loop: CASSIWGAVNTEAFF. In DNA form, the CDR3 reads TGTGCCAGTAGTATCTGGGGCGCGGTTAACACTGAAGCTTTCTTT.